This T cell receptor beta chain came from a study of blood T cells in healthy people across ages. The CDR3 spans 16 residues. CDR1 is DFQATT, CDR2 SNEGSKA, per germline (reference sequence). The V end lost 3 bases, the J end lost 6 bases, and 21 bases lay between the germline ends. On this clonotype: Its antigen is currently unknown.

A sample-barcoded 5' primer and a J-beta primer mix were used in a second PCR of about 6 to 11 cycles. All cDNA molecules were each tagged by a template-switch adaptor with 12 random nucleotides. TCRdb reanalysed the 5' RACE reads using MiXCR and keeps one entry per CDR3 protein. The data hold about 900,000 distinct CDR3 sequences, with around 46% observed a single time. Whole-study results and caveats: Age advanced and TCR beta diversity per million T cells fell, roughly linearly. Fewer expanded clones and more diversity marked long-lived versus aged donors. TCR beta diversity tracked closely with naive T cell percentage.

This TCR was sampled from a man aged 25-45 years in good health. What was sequenced was blood. The chain links TRBV20-1 to TRBJ2-1, with D uncertain. DNA for the CDR3: TGCAGTGCTAGTTCGGTCCAGCCCGCTATAGTCAATGAGCAGTTCTTC. It is translated as CSASSVQPAIVNEQFF.